This T cell receptor (beta chain) was obtained from a study of vaccination effects on CD4 cells after COVID-19. Whole-study context: The post-vaccine samples were taken, at the median, 72 days after the second dose.

As to this clone: Its target is unknown.

Germline CDR1 is SQVTM and CDR2 is ANQGSEA. V was cut by 7 bases and J by 0 bases, with 12 bases left in between. This CDR3 has 13 amino acids. This table comes from immunoSEQ multiplex PCR, and its TCRdb copy is limited to in-frame clones, with some not included. The table records 29,000 or so clones, roughly four fifths of them present only once. Whole-study results and caveats: From healthy vaccinees, only 1 of 255 vaccine-induced clones also reacted to common cold coronaviruses.

Expansion of antigen-specific CD4+ T cells with viral peptide pools was carried out by the ViraFEST assay before sequencing. CD4+ T cell isolation took place after 10 days of culture. Two doses of either BNT162b2 or mRNA-1273 were given to each participant. Recipients of the vaccine had no prior SARS-CoV-2 infection and negative nucleocapsid antibodies. Each well held approximately 2.2 million PBMC cultured with around 9.2 ug/ml peptides and roughly 9 IU/ml IL-2. The rearrangement links TRBV29-1 to TRBJ1-1, with D possibly matching TRBD1 (5 bases). This clonotype was sampled from a human donor who received a COVID-19 vaccine. Material: CD4+ T cells from PBMCs cultured with HCoV-OC43 spike peptides, obtained after COVID-19 vaccination. Subset: HCoV-OC43 spike overlapping peptide pool stimulation. As DNA, the CDR3 is TGCAGCGCAGGGTCGGAGATGAACACTGAAGCTTTCTTT. Translating it yields CSAGSEMNTEAFF. The variable domain in full, completed from reference TRBV29-1 and TRBJ1-1, reads SAVISQKPSRDICQRGTSLTIQCQVDSQVTMMFWYRQQPGQSLTLIATANQGSEATYESGFVIDKFPISRPNLTFSTLTVSNMSPEDSSIYLCSAGSEMNTEAFFGQGTRLTVV.